Below, 21 T cell receptor beta chains from the same sample are listed, as sequenced in a study of Graves' ophthalmopathy and Graves' hyperthyroidism. Beta-chain TCR CDR3 regions were amplified from RNA transcripts. A first-round RT-PCR used HTBI primers, followed by a second-round multiplex PCR. Via MiXCR, TCRdb re-called the multiplex PCR reads, giving one row per CDR3 protein. Of 680,000 or so distinct CDR3 sequences detected, about 24% appear once; the ten largest clones hold approximately 6.5%. What was sequenced was peripheral blood. These receptors all come from a woman under 30 with stable Graves' hyperthyroidism. Some clones in this sample may be carry-over from other donors' samples.

Of note for this clonotype: A read error may explain this, as a much larger clone is one base away. This rearrangement joins TRBV28 to TRBJ1-5, with D maybe TRBD1 (5 bases). The CDR3 has 13 residues. Germline V gives CDR1 MDHEN, CDR2 SYDVKM. Trimming took off 10 bases at V and 5 bases at J, with 15 bases between the two ends. The CDR3 coding sequence is TGTGCCATCAGGCTCGGGACTTATCAGCCCCAGCATTTT. Translation gives CAIRLGTYQPQHF.

This clonotype was observed at least ten times. The V call is TRBV20-1, the J call TRBJ2-7; D not resolved. Germline CDR1 is DFQATT and CDR2 is SNEGSKA (reference sequence). V was trimmed by 0 bases and J by 3 bases, leaving 12 bases between them. This CDR3 is 14 amino acids long. CDR3 protein: CSARDPGILYEQYF. The DNA for the CDR3 is TGCAGTGCTAGAGATCCCGGAATCCTCTACGAGCAGTACTTC.

The chain couples TRBV20-1 to TRBJ2-7; TRBD1 aligns across 8 bases. The trim removed 2 bases at V and 4 bases at J, leaving 10 bases unmatched. The germline V gene has CDR1 DFQATT and CDR2 SNEGSKA (reference sequence). This CDR3 is built from 15 residues. CDR3 coding DNA: TGCAGTGCTAGACGCAGGGGGCCCCAAAGATACGAGCAGTACTTC. As protein: CSARRRGPQRYEQYF.

This clonotype was recorded a few times. This chain connects TRBV9 to TRBJ1-1; tentative D call: TRBD1 (5 bases). Germline loops: CDR1 SGDLS, CDR2 YYNGEE. V was shortened by 0 bases and J by 4 bases, with 13 bases between the two germline ends. The CDR3 sequence is 15 residues long. CDR3 sequence (DNA): TGTGCCAGCAGCGTAGTGGGGGGGTCAGGCACTGAAGCTTTCTTT. Its translation: CASSVVGGSGTEAFF. Together with reference TRBV9 and TRBJ1-1, the CDR3 gives the full variable domain: DSGVTQTPKHLITATGQRVTLRCSPRSGDLSVYWYQQSLDQGLQFLIQYYNGEERAKGNILERFSAQQFPDLHSELNLSSLELGDSALYFCASSVVGGSGTEAFFGQGTRLTVV.

At least ten counts were recorded for this clonotype. The chain couples TRBV11-1 to TRBJ2-5; 10 bases line up with TRBD1. Losses at the gene ends were 1 base for V and 5 bases for J; bases not matched to a gene: 4. In germline, CDR1 is SGHAT, CDR2 FQDESV (reference sequence). CDR3 length equals 15 residues. DNA for the CDR3: TGTGCCAGCAGCTTAGGACAGGGGGCGTTGGAGACCCAGTACTTC. This codes for CASSLGQGALETQYF.

This clonotype was picked up many times. J is TRBJ2-7 and V is TRBV11-2; D call uncertain. Germline V gene sequence: CDR1 SGHAT, CDR2 FQNNGV. V was cut by 7 bases and J by 4 bases, with 11 bases left in between. The CDR3 runs 12 residues. The CDR3 sequence: CASTELGYEQYF. As DNA, the CDR3 is TGTGCCAGCACCGAGTTGGGGTACGAGCAGTACTTC.

This clonotype has ten or more counts. The chain employs TRBV20-1 and TRBJ1-1, with D possibly TRBD1 on 5 matching bases. The CDR3 covers 14 residues. Trimming removed 5 bases at V and 0 bases at J, with 13 bases between. Germline-derived CDR1 and CDR2 are DFQATT and SNEGSKA (reference sequence). As DNA, the CDR3 is TGCAGTGCTCTTTCCGGGACGCTGAACACTGAAGCTTTCTTT. This codes for CSALSGTLNTEAFF.

As regards this clonotype: This sequence may be a read error, since a much larger clone differs from it by one base. The genes are TRBV12-5 and TRBJ1-5, with unresolved D. The CDR3 runs 14 residues. The V gene's germline CDR1 is LGHNT and CDR2 FRNRAP. The CDR3 protein is CASGPGPGDQPQRF. Here the CDR3 DNA reads TGTGCTAGTGGCCCAGGACCGGGCGATCAGCCCCAGCGTTTT.

This clonotype was seen ten or more times. The chain uses TRBV15 and TRBJ1-1, with D perhaps TRBD1 (5 bases). The CDR3 contains 14 residues. Germline loops: CDR1 LNHNV, CDR2 YYDKDF (reference sequence). V was shortened by 0 bases and J by 11 bases, with 16 bases between the two germline ends. CDR3: CATSRDRGQSGAFF. CDR3 coding DNA: TGTGCCACCAGCAGAGATCGCGGACAATCGGGGGCTTTCTTT. The full variable domain, in which reference TRBV15 and TRBJ1-1 provide the parts outside the CDR3, is DAMVIQNPRYQVTQFGKPVTLSCSQTLNHNVMYWYQQKSSQAPKLLFHYYDKDFNNEADTPDNFQSRRPNTSFCFLDIRSPGLGDTAMYLCATSRDRGQSGAFFGQGTRLTVV.

This chain uses TRBV5-1 with TRBJ1-1; D not certain. Trimming shortened V by 3 bases and J by 5 bases, and 14 bases separated the two germline ends. This CDR3 spans 14 amino acids. Germline V lookup: CDR1 SGHRS, CDR2 YFSETQ. The CDR3 protein is CASSYNSPVTEAFF. The DNA for the CDR3 is TGCGCCAGCAGCTACAACTCTCCAGTAACTGAAGCTTTCTTT.

This clonotype was detected ten times or more. The J gene is TRBJ2-5, the V gene TRBV5-1; no reliable D call. V was trimmed by 1 base and J by 3 bases, leaving 10 bases between them. The V gene's germline CDR1 is SGHRS and CDR2 YFSETQ. This CDR3 has 14 amino acids. In DNA form, the CDR3 reads TGCGCCAGCAGCTTGTGGGCGTCGAAAGAGACCCAGTACTTC. As protein: CASSLWASKETQYF.

This chain connects TRBV10-2 to TRBJ2-7; 14 positions agree with TRBD2. V dropped 8 bases and J dropped 3; count of bases not matched to a gene: 6. The V gene's germline CDR1 is WSHSY and CDR2 SAAADI. This CDR3 is built from 15 residues. The DNA of the CDR3 is TGCGCCAGCCTCACAGGACTAGCGGGGGGCTACGAGCAGTACTTC. This encodes CASLTGLAGGYEQYF.

The chain has TRBV27 and TRBJ1-1; tentative D call: TRBD1 (6 bases). Germline loops: CDR1 MNHEY, CDR2 SMNVEV (reference sequence). The CDR3 is made up of 15 amino acids. V gave up 6 bases and J gave up 5 bases, with 19 bases separating them. CDR3: CASRWGARAGTEAFF. DNA for the CDR3: TGTGCCAGCAGGTGGGGGGCGCGTGCGGGAACTGAAGCTTTCTTT.

There are many counts of this clonotype. The V call is TRBV11-2, the J call TRBJ2-5; D uncertain. Between the trimmed V and J ends, which lost 5 bases and 0 bases, there was a span of 7 bases. CDR1 is SGHAT, CDR2 FQNNGV, per germline. The CDR3 has 13 residues. The CDR3 reads CASSPSYQETQYF. CDR3 DNA sequence: TGTGCCAGCAGCCCATCTTACCAAGAGACCCAGTACTTC.

The chain employs TRBV15 and TRBJ2-7; D assignment may be TRBD1 or TRBD2 (5 bases each). Deletions cut 8 bases from V and 2 bases from J, with 16 bases between. There are 14 residues in the CDR3. Germline V gene lookup returns CDR1 LNHNV and CDR2 YYDKDF (reference sequence). The CDR3 DNA reads TGTGCCACCTCCACCCGGGGCCCTACCTACGAGCAGTACTTC. Its translation: CATSTRGPTYEQYF.

This clonotype was seen ten or more times. The chain recombines TRBV7-2 with TRBJ2-7; 7 positions match TRBD2. CDR3 length equals 14 residues. Trimming at V came to 4 bases and at J to 0 bases, leaving 3 bases not matched to a gene. Germline V CDR1 and CDR2: SGHTA, FQGNSA. The chain's CDR3 is CASSSGGSSYEQYF. Here the CDR3 DNA reads TGTGCCAGCAGCTCGGGGGGAAGCTCCTACGAGCAGTACTTC.

This clonotype showed up many times. One junction end does not reproduce the germline sequence, and a read error may be involved. This chain connects TRBV20-1 to TRBJ1-1; no clear D gene. The germline V gene has CDR1 DFQATT and CDR2 SNEGSKA (reference sequence). This CDR3 contains 13 residues. This CDR3 reads CSDRAWGGTEAFF. The CDR3 nucleotides read TGCAGTGATAGAGCCTGGGGTGGCACTGAAGCTTTCTTT.

This clonotype occurred many times. The chain combines TRBV6-5 with TRBJ2-5, with D tentatively TRBD1 or TRBD2 (7 bases each). The CDR3 is made up of 14 amino acids. V lost 2 bases to trimming and J lost 4 bases, with 11 bases between them. Germline lookup yields CDR1 MNHEY and CDR2 SVGAGI. Here the CDR3 DNA reads TGTGCCAGCAGTTACGGGAGGGGGCGAGAGACCCAGTACTTC. Its protein product is CASSYGRGRETQYF.

The chain couples TRBV20-1 to TRBJ2-2; TRBD1 aligns across 7 bases. The CDR3 spans 14 residues. The germline V gene has CDR1 DFQATT and CDR2 SNEGSKA (reference sequence). V was clipped by 5 bases and J by 6 bases; unmatched bases: 9. CDR3 in amino acids: CSAPNRGGAGELFF. The CDR3 DNA reads TGCAGTGCTCCCAACAGGGGTGGTGCCGGGGAGCTGTTTTTT.

This clonotype was observed at least ten times. The V gene is TRBV6-1, the J gene TRBJ1-5, with D maybe TRBD1 (5 bases). Germline CDR1 reads MNHNS; CDR2 reads SASEGT. The CDR3 consists of 12 residues. Trimming removed 6 bases from V and 9 bases from J, with 12 bases in between. CDR3 bases: TGTGCCAGCAGCCCCTCAGGGTGGCCCCAGCATTTT. Translation: CASSPSGWPQHF.

The rearrangement links TRBV3-1 to TRBJ2-7, with unresolved D. The germline V and J ends were trimmed by 0 bases and 9 bases, with 6 bases remaining between them. The CDR3 loop spans 11 amino acids. Germline CDR1 is LGHDT and CDR2 is YNNKEL (reference sequence). The CDR3 loop is CASSQDWGQYF. The CDR3 DNA is TGTGCCAGCAGCCAAGATTGGGGGCAGTACTTC.